This T cell receptor beta chain was recorded in a study of blood T cell repertoires in COVID-19. Only in-frame clones appear in the TCRdb table, and some are missing; sequencing was by immunoSEQ multiplex PCR. The profile shows 150,000 to 200,000 clones, more than 65% of them singletons. This CDR3 comprises 18 residues. With 5 bases removed from V and 4 bases from J, the gap between germline ends came to 24 bases. Germline CDR1 reads SGHVS; CDR2 reads FQNEAQ. Sequencing was done on a sample of PBMCs or T cells enriched from blood (not recorded which). The receptor comes from a middle-aged woman with acute COVID-19. The chain employs TRBV7-8 and TRBJ2-1, with D perhaps TRBD1 (6 bases). The CDR3 DNA reads TGTGCCAGCAGCCGAGCACAGGGAGACGGCGGTGGGTACAATGAGCAGTTCTTC. It yields the protein CASSRAQGDGGGYNEQFF.